This T cell receptor (beta chain) was observed in a study of graft-versus-host responses after intestinal transplantation. Overall study: Each recipient received a multivisceral, liver-intestinal, or isolated intestinal graft.

TCRdb's table, derived via immunoSEQ multiplex PCR, lists solely in-frame clones and lacks some. This sample has over 120,000 clones, with nearly 95% found just once. Germline V lookup: CDR1 SGHTA, CDR2 FQGNSA. The CDR3 covers 14 residues. V was clipped by 1 base and J by 8 bases, with 14 bases between them. Note on this clone: The antigen is not known.

Study results and caveats: Association was observed between peak circulating GvH clone levels and early post-transplant HvG declines. Allografts carried high graft-versus-host to host-versus-graft clonal ratios in patients having graft-donor T cell macrochimerism. GvH clones turned up in recipient marrow; some had shown up first in ileum or blood.

This sequence was found in a human donor who received an intestinal transplant. The chain carries TRBV7-2 and TRBJ2-5; the D is unclear. Sequenced material: unstimulated CD4+ T cells sorted from spleen or lymph node cells, taken before intestinal transplant. CDR3 sequence: CASSLDQTRGTQYF. Written as DNA, the CDR3 is TGTGCCAGCAGCTTAGATCAGACGCGAGGAACCCAGTACTTC.